This T cell receptor (beta chain) was found in a study of T cell responses to AZD1222 COVID-19 vaccine. Study-level information: Second-dose schedules of about 4 or about 12 weeks were combined. Study-wide points: It was only a handful of AZD1222 recipients who were seropositive at baseline. Nearly half of spike-specific TCRs reportedly go after variant regions that carry no mutations. Possibly, clonal diversity was underestimated; donors were largely white British and included more females.

Trimming pared 7 bases from V and 0 bases from J, leaving 15 bases between. Per germline, CDR1 SGHNT and CDR2 YENEEA. CDR3 length: 15 amino acids. Produced via immunoSEQ multiplex PCR; TCRdb's table is partial and in-frame only. The sample comprises roughly 100,000 clones, around 94% of which are singletons, and 2.2% rests with the top ten. For this clone: The antigen remains unidentified.

V and J are TRBV11-3 and TRBJ1-1; D perhaps matches TRBD1 (5 bases). The sample here was peripheral blood, taken on day 0 of AZD1222 vaccination. The receptor was derived from an adult in good health. The CDR3 DNA sequence: TGTGCCAGCATGGGGGAAGGGGTCATGAACACTGAAGCTTTCTTT. Amino acid sequence: CASMGEGVMNTEAFF.